These 20 T cell receptor beta chains were sequenced from one sample in a study of cytomegalovirus exposure and HLA in healthy donors. The PCR ran on 60 Vbeta and 13 Jbeta primers. This table comes from immunoSEQ multiplex PCR, and its TCRdb copy is limited to in-frame clones, with some not included. The sample contains around 38,000 clones, 66% of which appear only once. Material for sequencing was PBMCs. These receptors all stem from a man aged 45-65 years in good health and CMV-seropositive.

In its sample, this clone was seen once. CDR3 nucleotides: TGTGCCAGCAGCCTAAAGAACACTGAAGCTTTCTTT. Translated: CASSLKNTEAFF. The J gene is TRBJ1-1, the V gene TRBV11-3; D gene uncertain. The ends were cut back, 5 bases at V and 1 base at J, with 5 bases in the middle. The CDR3 is made up of 12 amino acids. The germline V gene has CDR1 SGHNT and CDR2 YENEEA.

The chain has TRBV15 and TRBJ1-2; no clear D gene. The length of the CDR3 is 15 residues. Germline lookup yields CDR1 LNHNV and CDR2 YYDKDF (reference sequence). The ends were cut back, 3 bases at V and 5 bases at J, with 16 bases in the middle. This CDR3 is CATSSDNLVRYGYTF. Written as DNA, the CDR3 is TGTGCCACCAGCAGTGACAACTTAGTTAGGTATGGCTACACCTTC.

Only one count was recorded for this clone. The chain recombines TRBV13 with TRBJ1-4; D possibly corresponds to TRBD1 (6 bases). This CDR3 region has 14 residues. Looked up from germline, CDR1 is PRHDT and CDR2 is FYEKMQ (reference sequence). Deletions cut 3 bases from V and 8 bases from J, with 13 bases between. Here the CDR3 reads CASSFLGADEKLFF. As DNA, the CDR3 is TGTGCCAGCAGCTTTTTGGGGGCGGACGAAAAACTGTTTTTT.

This clone was seen a few times. This rearrangement joins TRBV25-1 to TRBJ1-4; D unresolved. V dropped 1 base and J dropped 0 bases, with 6 bases sitting between them. CDR3 length: 15 amino acids. CDR1 is MGHDK and CDR2 is SYGVNS in the germline V gene. CDR3 in DNA: TGTGCCAGCAGTGAATTTACTTCAACTAATGAAAAACTGTTTTTT. Translated, it gives CASSEFTSTNEKLFF.

This clone was observed a few times. The chain couples TRBV18 to TRBJ1-1, with 7 bases matching TRBD1. Germline CDR1 KGHSH, CDR2 LQKENI. V shed 2 bases and J 3 bases; nucleotides not matched to a gene: 3. The CDR3 sequence is 14 residues long. CDR3 sequence (DNA): TGTGCCAGCTCACCAACTCAGGGGGACACTGAAGCTTTCTTT. This encodes CASSPTQGDTEAFF.

This chain links TRBV25-1 with TRBJ1-4; TRBD1 agrees at 7 bases. Germline values: CDR1 MGHDK, CDR2 SYGVNS. The length of the CDR3 is 15 residues. With V trimmed by 0 bases and J by 6 bases, 4 bases remained unmatched. The CDR3 spells CASSEYKGADEKLFF. The CDR3 DNA follows: TGTGCCAGCAGTGAATACAAGGGGGCGGATGAAAAACTGTTTTTT. Full variable domain (missing parts from reference TRBV25-1 and TRBJ1-4): EADIYQTPRYLVIGTGKKITLECSQTMGHDKMYWYQQDPGMELHLIHYSYGVNSTEKGDLSSESTVSRIRTEHFPLTLESARPSHTSQYLCASSEYKGADEKLFFGSGTQLSVL.

This chain joins TRBV5-1 and TRBJ1-1; 7 bases are a match to TRBD1. Per the germline V gene, CDR1 is SGHRS and CDR2 is YFSETQ. CDR3 length: 15 residues. The V and J ends lost 0 bases and 5 bases, in that order; junction bases with no gene match: 7. The chain's CDR3 is CASSLAPGGGTEAFF. The CDR3 coding sequence is TGCGCCAGCAGCTTGGCCCCAGGGGGAGGAACTGAAGCTTTCTTT.

This chain uses TRBV6-1 with TRBJ2-3; D is possibly TRBD1 (5 bases). The length of the CDR3 is 16 residues. V was clipped by 2 bases and J by 4 bases, with 16 bases between them. Germline CDR1 is MNHNS and CDR2 is SASEGT. CDR3 DNA: TGTGCCAGCAGTGAAAAAGCCCAGGGATGGGCAGATACGCAGTATTTT. Protein: CASSEKAQGWADTQYF.

This clone was detected only once. This chain uses TRBV2 with TRBJ2-2; 13 nucleotides line up with TRBD2. The V gene end was trimmed by 6 bases and the J gene end by 7 bases; junction bases not matched to a gene: 5. This CDR3 is built from 15 residues. The V gene's germline CDR1 is SNHLY and CDR2 FYNNEI. The chain's CDR3 is CASREGLAGRGELFF. The DNA for the CDR3 is TGTGCCAGCAGGGAGGGACTAGCGGGGCGCGGGGAGCTGTTTTTT.

J is TRBJ2-2 and V is TRBV19; TRBD1 agrees at 9 bases. The CDR3 loop spans 13 amino acids. Trimming at V came to 6 bases and at J to 6 bases, leaving 2 bases not matched to a gene. CDR1 and CDR2 (germline): LNHDA, SQIVND (reference sequence). CDR3 in DNA: TGTGCCAGTAGGGGACAGGGTCCCGGGGAGCTGTTTTTT. It specifies CASRGQGPGELFF. The complete variable domain, with remaining parts taken from reference TRBV19 and TRBJ2-2, reads DGGITQSPKYLFRKEGQNVTLSCEQNLNHDAMYWYRQDPGQGLRLIYYSQIVNDFQKGDIAEGYSVSREKKESFPLTVTSAQKNPTAFYLCASRGQGPGELFFGEGSRLTVL.

This rearrangement joins TRBV28 to TRBJ1-1; 7 positions agree with TRBD1. The trim removed 5 bases at V and 6 bases at J, leaving 12 bases unmatched. Germline V gene data show CDR1 as MDHEN and CDR2 as SYDVKM. The CDR3 runs 15 residues. CDR3 in amino acids: CASSQGGQLSPEAFF. CDR3 in DNA: TGTGCCAGCAGTCAAGGGGGCCAGCTTTCTCCTGAAGCTTTCTTT.

This chain links TRBV7-2 with TRBJ1-1; no reliable D call. Germline V gene data show CDR1 as SGHTA and CDR2 as FQGNSA. The CDR3 extends over 13 amino acids. V lost 5 bases and J lost 6, with 13 bases in between. CDR3 residues: CASSRRGNAEAFF. CDR3 DNA: TGTGCCAGCAGCCGCCGGGGTAACGCTGAAGCTTTCTTT. Filled out from reference TRBV7-2 and TRBJ1-1, the complete variable domain reads GAGVSQSPSNKVTEKGKDVELRCDPISGHTALYWYRQSLGQGLEFLIYFQGNSAPDKSGLPSDRFSAERTGGSVSTLTIQRTQQEDSAVYLCASSRRGNAEAFFGQGTRLTVV.

The sample holds one count of this clone. This sequence joins TRBV6-4 and TRBJ1-2; D call uncertain. The CDR3 totals 14 residues. The V and J ends lost 0 bases and 4 bases respectively, with 9 bases between them. From germline, CDR1 is MRHNA and CDR2 SNTAGT. CDR3 nucleotide sequence: TGTGCCAGCAGTGACTCAGAGGGATTCTATGGCTACACCTTC. The encoded protein is CASSDSEGFYGYTF.

This rearrangement joins TRBV30 to TRBJ1-2; no clear D. Trimming removed 1 base from V and 8 bases from J, with 11 bases in between. The germline V gene has CDR1 GTSNPN and CDR2 SVGIG (reference sequence). The CDR3 length is 12 residues. Written as DNA, the CDR3 is TGTGCCTGGAGTGCGGTCGGAGGCGGCTACACCTTC. Residues: CAWSAVGGGYTF.

The sample holds one count of this clone. The J gene is TRBJ2-5, the V gene TRBV18, with a weak D call TRBD1 (5 bases). Trimming shortened V by 4 bases and J by 4 bases, and 13 bases separated the two germline ends. The CDR3 length is 14 residues. The germline V gene encodes CDR1 KGHSH and CDR2 LQKENI. The CDR3 reads CASSQQGPPETQYF. The CDR3 DNA reads as TGTGCCAGCTCACAGCAGGGTCCCCCAGAGACCCAGTACTTC.

V gene TRBV5-1 combines with J gene TRBJ2-5; TRBD1 aligns across 10 bases. Trimming at V came to 0 bases and at J to 5 bases, leaving 10 bases not matched to a gene. Germline CDR1 and CDR2: SGHRS and YFSETQ. This CDR3 comprises 17 residues. Here the CDR3 reads CASSLEGPGQGWETQYF. In DNA, the CDR3 is TGCGCCAGCAGCTTGGAGGGACCGGGACAGGGGTGGGAGACCCAGTACTTC.

The chain recombines TRBV5-8 with TRBJ1-5; 9 bases map to TRBD1. Germline CDR1 reads SGHTS; CDR2 reads YDEGEE. The CDR3 spans 15 residues. Unmatched junction bases numbered 4, after V lost 3 bases and J lost 3 bases. CDR3 amino acids: CASSSTGGDNQPQHF. CDR3 DNA sequence: TGTGCCAGCAGCTCGACAGGGGGTGACAATCAGCCCCAGCATTTT.

This chain connects TRBV30 to TRBJ1-1, with D tentatively TRBD1 (6 bases). CDR3 length: 13 residues. The germline V and J ends were trimmed by 3 bases and 5 bases, with 13 bases remaining between them. Germline-derived CDR1 and CDR2 are GTSNPN and SVGIG (reference sequence). CDR3: CAWSADSRTEAFF. Written as DNA, the CDR3 is TGTGCCTGGAGCGCGGACAGCAGGACTGAAGCTTTCTTT.

The CDR3 here is CASSVGGTDTQYF. CDR3 sequence (DNA): TGTGCCAGCAGCGTAGGCGGGACAGATACGCAGTATTTT. V is TRBV9 and J is TRBJ2-3; tentative D call: TRBD2 (5 bases). Trimming left V 0 bases short and J 3 bases short, with 5 bases between. The CDR3 consists of 13 residues. Per the germline V gene, CDR1 is SGDLS and CDR2 is YYNGEE.

V usage is TRBV30 and J usage is TRBJ1-1; weak D call: TRBD1 (5 bases). Germline V gene sequence: CDR1 GTSNPN, CDR2 SVGIG (reference sequence). V was clipped by 5 bases and J by 1 base, with 11 bases between them. CDR3 length: 13 amino acids. The CDR3 region is CAWGHGGNTEAFF. CDR3 nucleotides: TGTGCCTGGGGACACGGGGGGAACACTGAAGCTTTCTTT.